Sequencing of this T cell receptor (beta chain) was carried out in a study of identical twins. Overall study findings and caveats: Out-of-frame alpha sequences shared by twins showed excess low generation probability. Fewer insertions marked abundant cord blood beta clonotypes; young adult naive trended weakly, memory not at all. For monozygotic twins, models underestimated out-of-frame TCR alpha sharing.

TCRdb used MiXCR to reprocess the 5' RACE reads, holding one entry per CDR3 protein. This sample yields hundreds of thousands of distinct CDR3 sequences, of which around 8.3% are seen a single time; approximately 0.89% belongs to the top ten. This clonotype was seen a few times. Its cognate antigen is unknown. Germline V CDR1 and CDR2: SEHNR, FQNEAQ (reference sequence). The CDR3 runs to 15 residues. V shed 1 base and J 3 bases; nucleotides not matched to a gene: 2. Only healthy Caucasians were enrolled as donors. These data also featured in a second study, about yellow fever vaccine responses in identical twins.

The chain uses TRBV7-9 and TRBJ2-1; 8 bases fit TRBD2. Sequenced input: PBMCs. This clonotype was sampled from a woman under 30 in good health. The CDR3 sequence is CASSLVAGYYNEQFF. In DNA form, the CDR3 reads TGTGCCAGCAGCTTAGTAGCGGGATACTACAATGAGCAGTTCTTC.